These T cell receptor beta chains were read from a single sample in a study of blood T cells in healthy people across ages. In TCRdb, the 5' RACE reads were re-called with MiXCR into one record per CDR3 protein. Among 850,000 to 1,100,000 distinct CDR3 sequences, 35% to 40% were seen once, and the ten largest hold about an eighth. Input material: blood. These receptors were collected from a man between 18 and 29 years old in good health. Each CDR3 is given with its conserved first and last residue. D genes are given only for firm matches. Clone size is given for some rows only: seen once, a few or many times, or a class if the clone is expanded.

d_gene: TRBD1
v_gene: TRBV2
j_gene: TRBJ1-2
abundance: few
CDR3nt: TGTGCCAGCGTATCTACAGGGGACTATGGCTACACCTTC
CDR3aa: CASVSTGDYGYTF

d_gene: -
v_gene: TRBV4-1
j_gene: TRBJ1-5
abundance: -
CDR3nt: TGCGCCAGCAGCCAGGGGGACAACAATCAGCCCCAGCATTTT
CDR3aa: CASSQGDNNQPQHF

d_gene: -
v_gene: TRBV6-1
j_gene: TRBJ1-1
abundance: -
CDR3nt: TGTGCCAGCAGTGAACCCCCCCGGCCGGAGAACACTGAAGCTTTCTTT
CDR3aa: CASSEPPRPENTEAFF

d_gene: -
v_gene: TRBV5-1
j_gene: TRBJ2-4
abundance: -
CDR3nt: TGCGCCAGCAGCTTGGAAGCGGGTACCAAAAACATTCAGTACTTC
CDR3aa: CASSLEAGTKNIQYF

d_gene: TRBD1
v_gene: TRBV9
j_gene: TRBJ1-1
abundance: -
CDR3nt: TGTGCCAGCAGCCCGAGACAGGGCGGGAACACTGAAGCTTTCTTT
CDR3aa: CASSPRQGGNTEAFF

d_gene: -
v_gene: TRBV20-1
j_gene: TRBJ2-1
abundance: -
CDR3nt: TGCAGTGCAAGTGATAATGAGCAGTTCTTC
CDR3aa: CSASDNEQFF

d_gene: TRBD1
v_gene: TRBV7-2
j_gene: TRBJ1-4
abundance: few
CDR3nt: TGTGCCAGCAGCTTCTCACAGGGGGCATATAATGAAAAACTGTTTTTT
CDR3aa: CASSFSQGAYNEKLFF

d_gene: -
v_gene: TRBV20-1
j_gene: TRBJ1-2
abundance: -
CDR3nt: TGCAGTGCTAGAGACAGCCTCTATGGCTACACCTTC
CDR3aa: CSARDSLYGYTF

d_gene: -
v_gene: TRBV6-5
j_gene: TRBJ1-2
abundance: -
CDR3nt: TGTGCCTGCCGCCGGGCCGACGTTAACTATGGCTACACCTTC
CDR3aa: CACRRADVNYGYTF

d_gene: -
v_gene: TRBV20-1
j_gene: TRBJ2-3
abundance: few
CDR3nt: TGCAGCGGACGGCAGGGGCGCACAGATACGCAGTATTTT
CDR3aa: CSGRQGRTDTQYF

d_gene: TRBD1
v_gene: TRBV7-9
j_gene: TRBJ2-1
abundance: -
CDR3nt: TGTGCCAGCAGCTCTTCGGACAGGGTAGTCTACAATGAGCAGTTCTTC
CDR3aa: CASSSSDRVVYNEQFF

d_gene: -
v_gene: TRBV3-1
j_gene: TRBJ1-1
abundance: -
CDR3nt: TGTGCCAGCAGCCCCCGGGACCAGTACACTGAAGCTTTCTTT
CDR3aa: CASSPRDQYTEAFF

d_gene: -
v_gene: TRBV28
j_gene: TRBJ1-2
abundance: many
CDR3nt: TGTGCCAGCAGTCCCCTTTTCAGGGGCGGCAACTATGGCTACACCTTC
CDR3aa: CASSPLFRGGNYGYTF

d_gene: -
v_gene: TRBV4-1
j_gene: TRBJ2-2
abundance: -
CDR3nt: TGCGCCAGCAGCCAATCTATGGGACGGCGGGAGCTGTTTTTT
CDR3aa: CASSQSMGRRELFF

d_gene: -
v_gene: TRBV9
j_gene: TRBJ1-1
abundance: -
CDR3nt: TGTGCCAGCGCAGCCCAGGGGTCGAACACTGAAGCTTTCTTT
CDR3aa: CASAAQGSNTEAFF

d_gene: -
v_gene: TRBV5-1
j_gene: TRBJ1-1
abundance: few
CDR3nt: TGCGCCAGCAGCTTGGACCGGGGGTCTAACACTGAAGCTTTCTTT
CDR3aa: CASSLDRGSNTEAFF

d_gene: TRBD1
v_gene: TRBV2
j_gene: TRBJ2-3
abundance: few
CDR3nt: TGTGCCAGCAAGGGACAGATCACAGATACGCAGTATTTT
CDR3aa: CASKGQITDTQYF

d_gene: -
v_gene: TRBV20-1
j_gene: TRBJ2-5
abundance: -
CDR3nt: TGCAGTGCTACCCTAGCTAGGGAGACCCAGTACTTC
CDR3aa: CSATLARETQYF

d_gene: TRBD2
v_gene: TRBV6-6
j_gene: TRBJ2-5
abundance: -
CDR3nt: TGTGCCAGCAGTTACTCGGGGAGGGGAAGTGGCAATGAGCAGTACTTC
CDR3aa: CASSYSGRGSGNEQYF

d_gene: TRBD1
v_gene: TRBV28
j_gene: TRBJ1-1
abundance: -
CDR3nt: TGTGCCAGCAGGACAGGGGGCCGAGAAGCTTTCTTT
CDR3aa: CASRTGGREAFF

d_gene: TRBD1
v_gene: TRBV7-7
j_gene: TRBJ2-1
abundance: -
CDR3nt: TGTGCTAGCTCTCGGGGGGGACAGGGGTTGGATGAGCAGTTCTTC
CDR3aa: CASSRGGQGLDEQFF

d_gene: -
v_gene: TRBV20-1
j_gene: TRBJ1-1
abundance: -
CDR3nt: TGCAGTGCCAAACAGGTCGTAAACACTGGAGCTTTCTTT
CDR3aa: CSAKQVVNTGAFF